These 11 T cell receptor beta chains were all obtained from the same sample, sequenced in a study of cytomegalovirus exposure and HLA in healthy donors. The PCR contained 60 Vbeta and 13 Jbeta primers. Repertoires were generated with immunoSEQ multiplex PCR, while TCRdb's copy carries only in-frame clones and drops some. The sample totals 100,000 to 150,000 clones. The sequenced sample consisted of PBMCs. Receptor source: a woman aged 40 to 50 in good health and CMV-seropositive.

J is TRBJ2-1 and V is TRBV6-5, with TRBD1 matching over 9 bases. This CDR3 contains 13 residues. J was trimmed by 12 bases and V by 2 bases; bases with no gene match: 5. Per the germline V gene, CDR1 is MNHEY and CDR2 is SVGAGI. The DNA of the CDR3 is TGTGCCAGCAGTTACAAGACAGGGGGTAGGCAGTTCTTC. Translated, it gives CASSYKTGGRQFF.

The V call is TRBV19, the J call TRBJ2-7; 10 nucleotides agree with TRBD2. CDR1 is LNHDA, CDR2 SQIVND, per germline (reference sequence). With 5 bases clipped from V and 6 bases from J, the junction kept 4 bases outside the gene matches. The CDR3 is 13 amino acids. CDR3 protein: CASSGTSVGEQYF. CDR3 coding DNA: TGTGCCAGTAGTGGGACTAGCGTAGGCGAGCAGTACTTC.

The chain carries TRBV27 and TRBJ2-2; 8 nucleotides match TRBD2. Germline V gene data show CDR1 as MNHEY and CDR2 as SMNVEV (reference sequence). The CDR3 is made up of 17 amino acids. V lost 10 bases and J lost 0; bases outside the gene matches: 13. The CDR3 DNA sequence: TGTGCCACCCAAACTCTTTATAGCGGGACGAACACCGGGGAGCTGTTTTTT. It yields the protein CATQTLYSGTNTGELFF.

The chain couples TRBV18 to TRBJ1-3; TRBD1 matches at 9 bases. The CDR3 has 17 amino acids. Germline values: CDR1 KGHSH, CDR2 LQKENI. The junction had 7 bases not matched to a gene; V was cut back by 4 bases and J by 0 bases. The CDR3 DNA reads TGTGCCAGCTCACAACAGGGGGCCTTACTCTCTGGAAACACCATATATTTT. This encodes CASSQQGALLSGNTIYF.

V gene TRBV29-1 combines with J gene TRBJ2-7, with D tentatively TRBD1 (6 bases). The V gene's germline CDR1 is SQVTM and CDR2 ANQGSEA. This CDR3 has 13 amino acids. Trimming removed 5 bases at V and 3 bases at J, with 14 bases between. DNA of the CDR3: TGCAGCGTTAAAAGGACAGACCTCTACGAGCAGTACTTC. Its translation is CSVKRTDLYEQYF.

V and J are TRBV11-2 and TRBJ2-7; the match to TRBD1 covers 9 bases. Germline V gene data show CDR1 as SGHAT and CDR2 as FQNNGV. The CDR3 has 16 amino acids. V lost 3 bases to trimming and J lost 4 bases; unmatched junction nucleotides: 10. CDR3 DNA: TGTGCCAGCAGCTTCAGGGAACAGGGGGCGAATTACGAGCAGTACTTC. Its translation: CASSFREQGANYEQYF.

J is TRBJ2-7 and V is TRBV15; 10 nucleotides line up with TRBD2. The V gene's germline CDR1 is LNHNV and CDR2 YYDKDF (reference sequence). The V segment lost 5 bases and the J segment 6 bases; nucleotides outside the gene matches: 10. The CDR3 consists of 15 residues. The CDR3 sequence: CATSRELAGRGEQYF. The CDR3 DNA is TGTGCCACCAGCCGCGAACTAGCGGGGCGGGGCGAGCAGTACTTC.

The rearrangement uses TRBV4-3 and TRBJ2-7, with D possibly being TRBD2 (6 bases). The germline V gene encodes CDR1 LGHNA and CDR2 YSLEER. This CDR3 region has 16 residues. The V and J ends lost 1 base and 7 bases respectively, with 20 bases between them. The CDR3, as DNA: TGCGCCAGCAGCCAAGGTGTTGGCACTAGCTTAAGGGAGCAGTACTTC. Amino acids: CASSQGVGTSLREQYF.

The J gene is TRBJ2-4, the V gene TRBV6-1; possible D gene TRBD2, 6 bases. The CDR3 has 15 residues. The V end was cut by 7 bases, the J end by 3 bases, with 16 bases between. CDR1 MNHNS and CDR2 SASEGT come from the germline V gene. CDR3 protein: CASNLGRGGKNIQYF. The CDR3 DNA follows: TGTGCCAGCAACCTCGGGAGAGGAGGCAAAAACATTCAGTACTTC.

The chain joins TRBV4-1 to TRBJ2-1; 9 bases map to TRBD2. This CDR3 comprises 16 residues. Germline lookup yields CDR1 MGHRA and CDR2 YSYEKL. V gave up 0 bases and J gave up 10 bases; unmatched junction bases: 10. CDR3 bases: TGCGCCAGCAGCCAAGAGGAAGCGGGAGGCAGTGGGGAGCAGTTCTTC. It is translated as CASSQEEAGGSGEQFF.

The CDR3 here is CASSLVWTRSNQPQHF. The DNA of the CDR3 is TGTGCCAGCAGCTTAGTTTGGACAAGGAGCAATCAGCCCCAGCATTTT. The rearrangement joins TRBV7-2 to TRBJ1-5; D perhaps matches TRBD1 (5 bases). V lost 1 base and J 1 base, leaving 11 bases between the germline ends. The germline gives CDR1 SGHTA, CDR2 FQGNSA. The CDR3 spans 16 residues.